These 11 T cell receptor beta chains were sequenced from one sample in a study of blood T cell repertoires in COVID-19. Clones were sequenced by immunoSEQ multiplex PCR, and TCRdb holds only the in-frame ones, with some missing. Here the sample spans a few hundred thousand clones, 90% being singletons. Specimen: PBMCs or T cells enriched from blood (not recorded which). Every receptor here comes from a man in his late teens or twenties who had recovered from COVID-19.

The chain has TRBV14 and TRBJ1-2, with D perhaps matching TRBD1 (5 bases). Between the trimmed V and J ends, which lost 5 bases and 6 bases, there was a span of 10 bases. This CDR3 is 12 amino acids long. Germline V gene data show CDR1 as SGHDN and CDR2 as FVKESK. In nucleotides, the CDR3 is TGTGCCAGCAGCAACGGAGGGGATGGCTACACCTTC. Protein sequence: CASSNGGDGYTF.

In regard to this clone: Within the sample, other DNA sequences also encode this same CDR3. CDR3 nucleotide sequence: TGTGCCAGCAGTTACTCGACGGGTACCTACGAGCAGTACTTC. The encoded protein is CASSYSTGTYEQYF. The V and J genes are TRBV6-5 and TRBJ2-7; no definite D call. The CDR3 contains 14 residues. V lost 0 bases and J lost 2, with 8 bases in between. The germline V gene has CDR1 MNHEY and CDR2 SVGAGI.

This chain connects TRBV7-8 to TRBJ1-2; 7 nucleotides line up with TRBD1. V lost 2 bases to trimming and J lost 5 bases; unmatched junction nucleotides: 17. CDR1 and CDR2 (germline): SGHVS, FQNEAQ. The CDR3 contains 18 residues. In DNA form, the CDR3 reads TGTGCCAGCAGCTTACCAGCCAGACAGGGCCAGGAAACGTATGGCTACACCTTC. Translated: CASSLPARQGQETYGYTF. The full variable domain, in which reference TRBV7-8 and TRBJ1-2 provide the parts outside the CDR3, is GAGVSQSPRYKVAKRGQDVALRCDPISGHVSLFWYQQALGQGPEFLTYFQNEAQLDKSGLPSDRFFAERPEGSVSTLKIQRTQQEDSAVYLCASSLPARQGQETYGYTFGSGTRLTVV.

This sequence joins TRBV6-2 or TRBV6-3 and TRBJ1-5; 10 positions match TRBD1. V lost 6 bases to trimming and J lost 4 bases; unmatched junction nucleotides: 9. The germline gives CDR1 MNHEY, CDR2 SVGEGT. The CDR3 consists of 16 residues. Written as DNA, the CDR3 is TGTGCCAGCAGCTTACCCCGGGACAGGGGAAATCAGCCCCAGCATTTT. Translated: CASSLPRDRGNQPQHF.

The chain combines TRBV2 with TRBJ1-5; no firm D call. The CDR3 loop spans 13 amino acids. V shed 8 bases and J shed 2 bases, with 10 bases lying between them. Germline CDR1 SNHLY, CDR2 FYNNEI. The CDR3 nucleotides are TGTGCCAGCGGTATGGAGGGCAATCAGCCCCAGCATTTT. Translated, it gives CASGMEGNQPQHF.

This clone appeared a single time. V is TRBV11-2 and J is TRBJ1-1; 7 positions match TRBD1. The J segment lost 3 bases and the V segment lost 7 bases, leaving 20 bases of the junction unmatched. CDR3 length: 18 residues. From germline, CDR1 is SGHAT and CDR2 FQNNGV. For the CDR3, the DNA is TGTGCCAGCAACTCCGTCAACAGGGGAAGGTGGTTCGACACTGAAGCTTTCTTT. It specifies CASNSVNRGRWFDTEAFF.

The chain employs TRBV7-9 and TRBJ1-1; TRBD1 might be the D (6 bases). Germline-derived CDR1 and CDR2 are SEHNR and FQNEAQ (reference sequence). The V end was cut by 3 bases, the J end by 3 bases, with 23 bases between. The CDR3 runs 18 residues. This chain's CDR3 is CASSFVSHRVGADTEAFF. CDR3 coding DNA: TGTGCCAGCAGCTTCGTTTCGCACAGGGTCGGGGCTGACACTGAAGCTTTCTTT.

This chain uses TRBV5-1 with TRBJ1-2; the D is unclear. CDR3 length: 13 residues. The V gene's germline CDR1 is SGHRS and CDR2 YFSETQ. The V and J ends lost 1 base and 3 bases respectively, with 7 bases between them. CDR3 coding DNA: TGCGCCAGCAGCTTGAACGGGGACTATGGCTACACCTTC. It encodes CASSLNGDYGYTF.

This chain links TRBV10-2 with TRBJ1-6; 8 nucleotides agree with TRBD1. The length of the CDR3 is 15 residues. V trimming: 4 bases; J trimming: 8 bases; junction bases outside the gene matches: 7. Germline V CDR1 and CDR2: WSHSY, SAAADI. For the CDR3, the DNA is TGCGCCAGCAGTGTGGACAGGGTAGGGTATTCACCCCTCCACTTT. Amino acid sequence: CASSVDRVGYSPLHF.

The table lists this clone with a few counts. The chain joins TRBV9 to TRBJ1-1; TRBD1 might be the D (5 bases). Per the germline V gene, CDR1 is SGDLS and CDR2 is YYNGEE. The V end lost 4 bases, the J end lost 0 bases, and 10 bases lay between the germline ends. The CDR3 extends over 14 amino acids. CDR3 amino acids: CASSPGDMNTEAFF. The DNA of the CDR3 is TGTGCCAGCAGCCCGGGGGATATGAACACTGAAGCTTTCTTT.

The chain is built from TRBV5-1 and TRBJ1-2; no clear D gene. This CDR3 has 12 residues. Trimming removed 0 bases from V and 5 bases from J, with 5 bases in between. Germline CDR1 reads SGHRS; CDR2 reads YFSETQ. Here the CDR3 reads CASSLESYGYTF. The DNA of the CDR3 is TGCGCCAGCAGCTTGGAATCGTATGGCTACACCTTC.